One sample yielded the 11 T cell receptor beta chains listed below, sequenced in a study of blood T cells in healthy people across ages. It was with a sample-barcoded 5' primer and a J-beta primer mix that a second PCR of roughly 6 to 11 cycles was run. TCRdb reprocessed the 5' RACE reads with MiXCR, giving one entry per CDR3 protein. The sample contains some 1.7 million distinct CDR3 sequences, 28% of which appear only once. The material sequenced was blood. The receptors stem from a young woman in good health.

There are a few counts of this clonotype. V gene TRBV11-2 combines with J gene TRBJ1-6; D remains unclear. Trimming pared 7 bases from V and 13 bases from J, leaving 17 bases between. The CDR3 loop spans 13 amino acids. Germline values: CDR1 SGHAT, CDR2 FQNNGV. The CDR3 reads CASIREHTGPLHF. Here the CDR3 DNA reads TGTGCCAGCATCAGAGAGCATACTGGCCCCCTCCACTTT. The variable domain in full, completed from reference TRBV11-2 and TRBJ1-6, reads EAGVAQSPRYKIIEKRQSVAFWCNPISGHATLYWYQQILGQGPKLLIQFQNNGVVDDSQLPKDRFSAERLKGVDSTLKIQPAKLEDSAVYLCASIREHTGPLHFGNGTRLTVT.

V and J are TRBV24-1 and TRBJ2-1; 9 nucleotides line up with TRBD1. In germline, CDR1 is KGHDR, CDR2 SFDVKD. CDR3 length equals 16 residues. Losses at the gene ends were 5 bases for V and 5 bases for J; bases not matched to a gene: 9. The CDR3 DNA sequence: TGTGCCACCAGTGGTGTAACAGGGGGCGAAAACAATGAGCAGTTCTTC. Translating gives CATSGVTGGENNEQFF.

This clonotype came up a few times. The CDR3 DNA reads as TGCAGCGTTGCTTGGGAGATGAACACTGAAGCTTTCTTT. Translation: CSVAWEMNTEAFF. V usage is TRBV29-1 and J usage is TRBJ1-1; no firm D call. V shed 4 bases and J shed 0 bases, with 9 bases lying between them. CDR3 length: 13 amino acids. CDR1 is SQVTM and CDR2 is ANQGSEA in the germline V gene.

The chain links TRBV7-9 to TRBJ2-1; D might be TRBD2 (5 bases). The CDR3 contains 15 residues. CDR1 is SEHNR and CDR2 is FQNEAQ in the germline V gene (reference sequence). Trimming removed 3 bases at V and 2 bases at J, with 11 bases between. CDR3 residues: CASSFLSGTYNEQFF. The CDR3 bases are TGTGCCAGCAGCTTCTTAAGCGGAACCTACAATGAGCAGTTCTTC. The variable domain in full, with the rest retrieved from reference TRBV7-9 and TRBJ2-1, is DTGVSQNPRHKITKRGQNVTFRCDPISEHNRLYWYRQTLGQGPEFLTYFQNEAQLEKSRLLSDRFSAERPKGSFSTLEIQRTEQGDSAMYLCASSFLSGTYNEQFFGPGTRLTVL.

This clonotype was counted between two and nine times. This rearrangement joins TRBV28 to TRBJ1-5; the D is unclear. V shed 2 bases and J shed 3 bases, with 8 bases lying between them. The CDR3 runs to 14 residues. Germline assignment: CDR1 MDHEN and CDR2 SYDVKM. DNA of the CDR3: TGTGCCAGCAGTTTAGCACGAAACAATCAGCCCCAGCATTTT. It specifies CASSLARNNQPQHF.

The sample holds a few counts of this clonotype. This chain links TRBV12-3 or TRBV12-4 with TRBJ2-7; a possible D gene is TRBD1 (5 bases). Deletions cut 5 bases from V and 0 bases from J, with 17 bases between. CDR3 size: 16 residues. Written as DNA, the CDR3 is TGTGCCAGCAGTCGTCGACAGTCCCTAAGCTCCTACGAGCAGTACTTC. Its translation: CASSRRQSLSSYEQYF.

Regarding this clonotype: One end of the junction fails to match germline, which may point to a read error. The chain uses TRBV7-2 and TRBJ2-2; the D gene is possibly TRBD2 (6 bases). The CDR3 is 16 amino acids. Per the germline V gene, CDR1 is SGHTA and CDR2 is FQGNSA. The CDR3 here is CASSLRGTFNTGERFF. Here the CDR3 DNA reads TGTGCCAGCAGCTTACGGGGGACTTTTAACACCGGGGAGCGGTTTTTT.

Points on this clonotype: Mismatch with germline at one junction end may stem from a read error. The chain employs TRBV6-5 and TRBJ2-2; TRBD2 agrees at 8 bases. Germline CDR1 is MNHEY and CDR2 is SVGAGI. The length of the CDR3 is 15 residues. CDR3 sequence: CVSSYGRVNTGELFF. The CDR3 region has the DNA TGTGTCAGCAGTTACGGGAGGGTAAACACCGGGGAGCTGTTTTTT.

This clonotype came up a few times. As DNA, the CDR3 is TGTGCCAGTAGTGTCGCCGGGACACCGAACTACGAGCAGTACTTC. It encodes CASSVAGTPNYEQYF. The V gene is TRBV19, the J gene TRBJ2-7; D might be TRBD1 (6 bases). Germline CDR1 LNHDA, CDR2 SQIVND (reference sequence). The CDR3 is 15 residues long. Trimming cost V 5 bases and J 3 bases, with 17 bases left between them.

This clonotype was observed at least ten times. The rearrangement links TRBV4-1 to TRBJ2-5; 9 bases align to TRBD1. The CDR3 is 15 amino acids. In germline, CDR1 is MGHRA, CDR2 YSYEKL. Losses at the gene ends were 4 bases for V and 3 bases for J; bases not matched to a gene: 6. CDR3 region: CASSRLGQGEETQYF. The CDR3 DNA is TGCGCCAGCAGCCGCCTGGGACAGGGAGAAGAGACCCAGTACTTC.

The V call is TRBV20-1, the J call TRBJ2-2; D is unresolved. This CDR3 has 15 amino acids. Trimming stripped 0 bases from V and 0 bases from J, with 8 bases between. Germline values: CDR1 DFQATT, CDR2 SNEGSKA (reference sequence). This chain's CDR3 is CSARDPRPNTGELFF. The CDR3 DNA reads as TGCAGTGCTAGAGATCCGAGACCGAACACCGGGGAGCTGTTTTTT.